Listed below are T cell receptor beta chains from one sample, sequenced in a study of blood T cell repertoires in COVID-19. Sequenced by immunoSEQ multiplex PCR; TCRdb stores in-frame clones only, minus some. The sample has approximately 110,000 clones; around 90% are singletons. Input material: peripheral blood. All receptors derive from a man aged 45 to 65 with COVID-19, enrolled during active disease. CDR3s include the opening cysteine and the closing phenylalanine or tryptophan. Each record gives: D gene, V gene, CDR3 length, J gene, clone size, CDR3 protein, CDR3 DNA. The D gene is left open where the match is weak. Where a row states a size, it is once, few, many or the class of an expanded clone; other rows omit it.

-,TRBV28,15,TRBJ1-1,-,CASNSISGAVDEAFF,TGTGCCAGCAACAGTATTAGTGGGGCGGTAGATGAAGCTTTCTTT
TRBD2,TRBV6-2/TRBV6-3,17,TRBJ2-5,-,CASSEGVSSGIQETQYF,TGTGCCAGCAGCGAGGGGGTCTCTAGCGGGATCCAAGAGACCCAGTACTTC
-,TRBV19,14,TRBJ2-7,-,CASSTTTYSYEQYF,TGTGCCAGTAGTACAACTACTTACTCCTACGAGCAGTACTTC
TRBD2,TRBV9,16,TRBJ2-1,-,CASSVGGTGGHNEQFF,TGTGCCAGCAGCGTAGGGGGAACGGGAGGGCACAATGAGCAGTTCTTC
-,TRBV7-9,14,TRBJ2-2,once,CADRIIGNTGELFF,TGTGCAGACAGAATAATAGGGAACACCGGGGAGCTGTTTTTT
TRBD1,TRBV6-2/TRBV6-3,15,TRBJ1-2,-,CASSSLPGTGISYTF,TGTGCCAGCAGTTCATTACCTGGGACAGGGATAAGCTACACCTTC
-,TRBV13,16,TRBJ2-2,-,CASSLGGTSSTGELFF,TGTGCCAGCAGCTTAGGCGGCACTAGCAGCACCGGGGAGCTGTTTTTT
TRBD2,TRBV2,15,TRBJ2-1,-,CASSEGTSGYNEQFF,TGTGCCAGCAGTGAAGGGACTAGCGGTTACAATGAGCAGTTCTTC
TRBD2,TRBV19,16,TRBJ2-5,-,CASSISGLAGQETQYF,TGTGCCAGTAGTATCTCTGGACTAGCGGGACAGGAGACCCAGTACTTC
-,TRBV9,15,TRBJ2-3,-,CASSADFGGTDTQYF,TGTGCCAGCAGTGCTGACTTCGGAGGCACAGATACGCAGTATTTT
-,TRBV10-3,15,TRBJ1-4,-,CAISDLGQPMEKLFF,TGTGCCATCAGTGATCTTGGACAGCCTATGGAAAAACTGTTTTTT
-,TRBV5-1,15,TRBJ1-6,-,CASSLFDTNNSPLHF,TGCGCCAGCAGCTTGTTTGACACCAATAATTCACCCCTCCACTTT
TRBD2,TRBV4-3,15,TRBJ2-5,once,CASSQGAGGPETQYF,TGCGCCAGCAGCCAAGGAGCGGGAGGGCCGGAGACCCAGTACTTC
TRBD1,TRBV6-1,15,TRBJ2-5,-,CASSEATGGRETQYF,TGTGCCAGCAGTGAAGCCACAGGGGGTAGGGAGACCCAGTACTTC
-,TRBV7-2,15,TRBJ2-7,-,CASSSGGELRYEQYF,TGTGCCAGCAGCTCAGGCGGGGAGTTACGTTACGAGCAGTACTTC
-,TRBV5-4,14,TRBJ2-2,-,CASSSDSVVRELFF,TGTGCCAGCAGCTCAGACAGTGTAGTCCGGGAGCTGTTTTTT
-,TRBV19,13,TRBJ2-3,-,CASSMTETDTQYF,TGTGCCAGTAGTATGACAGAGACAGATACGCAGTATTTT
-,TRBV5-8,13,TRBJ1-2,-,CASSLGPVGGYTF,TGTGCCAGCAGCTTGGGCCCAGTTGGTGGCTACACCTTC
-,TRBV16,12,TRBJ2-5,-,CASSHNQETQYF,TGTGCCAGCAGCCATAACCAAGAGACCCAGTACTTC
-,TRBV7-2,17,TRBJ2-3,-,CASSPDLGRRGTDTQYF,TGTGCCAGCAGCCCCGATCTAGGGAGAAGAGGGACAGATACGCAGTATTTT
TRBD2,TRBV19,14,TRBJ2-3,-,CASRSGRGTDTQYF,TGTGCCAGTCGTAGCGGGAGGGGCACAGATACGCAGTATTTT
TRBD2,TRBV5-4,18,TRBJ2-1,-,CASSPSGRIPSSYNEQFF,TGTGCCAGCAGCCCTAGCGGGAGGATCCCCAGCTCCTACAATGAGCAGTTCTTC
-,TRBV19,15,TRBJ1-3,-,CASSIGWESGNTIYF,TGTGCCAGTAGTATCGGATGGGAGAGTGGAAACACCATATATTTT
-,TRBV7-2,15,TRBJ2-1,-,CASSLGWGHLREQFF,TGTGCCAGCAGCCTTGGGTGGGGGCATCTCAGGGAGCAGTTCTTC
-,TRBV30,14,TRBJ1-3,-,CAWSGGFSGNTIYF,TGTGCCTGGAGTGGCGGATTCTCTGGAAACACCATATATTTT
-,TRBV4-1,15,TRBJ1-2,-,CASIPTVTGDYGYTF,TGCGCCAGCATCCCGACGGTCACGGGGGACTATGGCTACACCTTC
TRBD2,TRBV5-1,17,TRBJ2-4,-,CASSYGLAGLAGNIQYF,TGCGCCAGCAGCTACGGACTAGCGGGTCTCGCGGGAAACATTCAGTACTTC
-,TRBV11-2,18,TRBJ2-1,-,CASSLPLGGVRSYNEQFF,TGTGCCAGCAGCTTACCCCTGGGGGGAGTTCGTTCCTACAATGAGCAGTTCTTC
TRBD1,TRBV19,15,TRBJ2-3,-,CATSRDRQGTDTQYF,TGTGCCACCTCACGGGACAGGCAAGGAACAGATACGCAGTATTTT
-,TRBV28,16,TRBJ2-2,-,CASSLLGTANTGELFF,TGTGCCAGCAGCCTACTCGGGACTGCGAACACCGGGGAGCTGTTTTTT
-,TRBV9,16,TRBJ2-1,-,CASSVDGGSAYNEQFF,TGTGCCAGCAGCGTAGACGGAGGGTCCGCCTACAATGAGCAGTTCTTC